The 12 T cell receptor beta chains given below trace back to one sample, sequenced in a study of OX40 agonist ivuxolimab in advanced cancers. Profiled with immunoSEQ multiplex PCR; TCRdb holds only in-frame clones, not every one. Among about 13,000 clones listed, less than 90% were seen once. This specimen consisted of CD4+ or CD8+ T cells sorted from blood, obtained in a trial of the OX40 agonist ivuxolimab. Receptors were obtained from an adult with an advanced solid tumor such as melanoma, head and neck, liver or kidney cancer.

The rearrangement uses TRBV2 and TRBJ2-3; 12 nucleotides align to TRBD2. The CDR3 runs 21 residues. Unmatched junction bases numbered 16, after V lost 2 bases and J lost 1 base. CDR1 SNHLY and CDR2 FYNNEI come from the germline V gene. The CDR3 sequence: CASSERGGASGGALGTDTQYF. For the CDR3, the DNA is TGTGCCAGCAGTGAACGGGGCGGGGCTAGCGGGGGGGCCCTTGGCACAGATACGCAGTATTTT.

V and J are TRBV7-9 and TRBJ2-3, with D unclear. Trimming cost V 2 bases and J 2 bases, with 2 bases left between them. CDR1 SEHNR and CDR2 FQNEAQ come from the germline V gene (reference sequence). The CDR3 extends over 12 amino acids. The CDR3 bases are TGTGCCAGCAGCTTATTCACAGATACGCAGTATTTT. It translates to CASSLFTDTQYF. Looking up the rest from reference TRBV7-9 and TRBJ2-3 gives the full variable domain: DTGVSQNPRHKITKRGQNVTFRCDPISEHNRLYWYRQTLGQGPEFLTYFQNEAQLEKSRLLSDRFSAERPKGSFSTLEIQRTEQGDSAMYLCASSLFTDTQYFGPGTRLTVL.

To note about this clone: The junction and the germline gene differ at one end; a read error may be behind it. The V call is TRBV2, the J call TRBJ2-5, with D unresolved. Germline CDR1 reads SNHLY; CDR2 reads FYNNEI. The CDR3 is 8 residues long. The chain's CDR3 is CASSGLDF. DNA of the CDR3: TGTGCCAGCAGCGGGCTGGACTTC.

CDR3 nucleotides: TGCGCCAGCAGCTTGGAGGAAGGAGGGAACACTGAAGCTTTCTTT. Translating gives CASSLEEGGNTEAFF. J is TRBJ1-1 and V is TRBV5-1; D remains ambiguous. This CDR3 spans 15 amino acids. The germline gives CDR1 SGHRS, CDR2 YFSETQ. The V end was cut by 0 bases, the J end by 1 base, with 10 bases between. Variable domain in full (rest from reference TRBV5-1 and TRBJ1-1): KAGVTQTPRYLIKTRGQQVTLSCSPISGHRSVSWYQQTPGQGLQFLFEYFSETQRNKGNFPGRFSGRQFSNSRSEMNVSTLELGDSALYLCASSLEEGGNTEAFFGQGTRLTVV.

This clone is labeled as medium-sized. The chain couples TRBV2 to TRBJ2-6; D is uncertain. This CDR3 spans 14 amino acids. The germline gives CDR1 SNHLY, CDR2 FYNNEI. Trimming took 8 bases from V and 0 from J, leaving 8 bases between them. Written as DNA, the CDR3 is TGTGCCAGCCAAGATGGCTCTGGGGCCAACGTCCTGACTTTC. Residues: CASQDGSGANVLTF.

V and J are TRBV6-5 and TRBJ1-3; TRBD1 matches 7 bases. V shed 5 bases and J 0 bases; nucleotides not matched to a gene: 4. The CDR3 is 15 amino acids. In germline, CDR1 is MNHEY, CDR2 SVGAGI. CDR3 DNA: TGTGCCAGCAGTCCAGGGGGATCCTCTGGAAACACCATATATTTT. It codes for CASSPGGSSGNTIYF.

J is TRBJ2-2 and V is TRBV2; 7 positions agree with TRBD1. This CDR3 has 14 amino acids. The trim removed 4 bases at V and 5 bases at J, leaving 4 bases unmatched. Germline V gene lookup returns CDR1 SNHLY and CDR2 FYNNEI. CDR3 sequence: CASSGDRATGELFF. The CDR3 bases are TGTGCCAGCAGTGGTGACAGGGCAACCGGGGAGCTGTTTTTT.

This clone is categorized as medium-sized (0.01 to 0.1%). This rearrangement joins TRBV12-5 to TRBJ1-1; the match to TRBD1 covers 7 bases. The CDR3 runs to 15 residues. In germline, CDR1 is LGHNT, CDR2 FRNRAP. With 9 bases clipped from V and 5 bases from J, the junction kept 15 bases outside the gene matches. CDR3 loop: CASASAGQGGTEAFF. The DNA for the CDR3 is TGTGCTAGCGCCTCCGCGGGGCAGGGGGGGACTGAAGCTTTCTTT. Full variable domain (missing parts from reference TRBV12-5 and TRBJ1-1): DARVTQTPRHKVTEMGQEVTMRCQPILGHNTVFWYRQTMMQGLELLAYFRNRAPLDDSGMPKDRFSAEMPDATLATLKIQPSEPRDSAVYFCASASAGQGGTEAFFGQGTRLTVV.

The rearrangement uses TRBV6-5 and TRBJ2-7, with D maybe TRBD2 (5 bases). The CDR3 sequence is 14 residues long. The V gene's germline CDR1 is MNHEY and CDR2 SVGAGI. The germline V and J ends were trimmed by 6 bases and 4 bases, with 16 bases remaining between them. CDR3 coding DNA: TGTGCCAGCAGCATCAACGGGGATCTGTACGAGCAGTACTTC. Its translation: CASSINGDLYEQYF.

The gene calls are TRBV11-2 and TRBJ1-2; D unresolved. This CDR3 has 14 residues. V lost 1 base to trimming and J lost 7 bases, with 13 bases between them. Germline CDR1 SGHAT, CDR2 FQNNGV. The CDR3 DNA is TGTGCCAGCAGCTTAGGGTCGTCGGACGGTGGCTACACCTTC. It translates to CASSLGSSDGGYTF.

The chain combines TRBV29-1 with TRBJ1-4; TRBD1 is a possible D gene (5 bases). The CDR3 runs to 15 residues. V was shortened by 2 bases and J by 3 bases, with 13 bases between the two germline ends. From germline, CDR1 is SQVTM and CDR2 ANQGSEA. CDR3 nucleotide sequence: TGCAGCGTTGAAAAGCGGGGGGATCCTAATGAAAAACTGTTTTTT. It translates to CSVEKRGDPNEKLFF.

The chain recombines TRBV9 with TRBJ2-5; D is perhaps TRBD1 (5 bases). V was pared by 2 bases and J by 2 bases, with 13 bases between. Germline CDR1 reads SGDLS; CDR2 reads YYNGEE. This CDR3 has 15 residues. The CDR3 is CASSVEGQEQETQYF. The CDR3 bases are TGTGCCAGCAGCGTTGAAGGACAAGAACAAGAGACCCAGTACTTC.